This TCR beta chain was identified during a study of beta chain features in type 1 diabetes. Study summary: The study examined about 100 million sorted cells across all samples. Study-wide results and limits: Researchers report that Type 1 diabetes patients had moderately but significantly shorter TCRB CDR3s across all four CD4+ subsets.

As regards this clone: The antigen remains unidentified.

Isolated RNA was reverse transcribed in full, so expressed TCRB transcripts were sequenced. Measured with immunoSEQ multiplex PCR; TCRdb has only the in-frame clones, and not every one. The repertoire includes some 350,000 clones, around 10% of them detected once, and roughly 0.6% sits in the top ten. Staining for CD45RO/CCR7/CD25/CD127/CD95/CD27 allowed sorting of CD4+ naive, central memory, regulatory and stem cell-like memory cells. The CDR3 runs 12 residues. CDR1 is SNHLY and CDR2 is FYNNEI in the germline V gene. V dropped 10 bases and J dropped 8 bases, with 14 bases sitting between them. The receptor comes from a young man with type 1 diabetes. The V gene is TRBV2, the J gene TRBJ1-4; no clear D gene. Sequencing was done on a sample of central memory CD4+ T cells from blood. CDR3 region: CATSGMEEKLFF. In DNA form, the CDR3 reads TGTGCCACCTCGGGGATGGAGGAAAAACTGTTTTTT.